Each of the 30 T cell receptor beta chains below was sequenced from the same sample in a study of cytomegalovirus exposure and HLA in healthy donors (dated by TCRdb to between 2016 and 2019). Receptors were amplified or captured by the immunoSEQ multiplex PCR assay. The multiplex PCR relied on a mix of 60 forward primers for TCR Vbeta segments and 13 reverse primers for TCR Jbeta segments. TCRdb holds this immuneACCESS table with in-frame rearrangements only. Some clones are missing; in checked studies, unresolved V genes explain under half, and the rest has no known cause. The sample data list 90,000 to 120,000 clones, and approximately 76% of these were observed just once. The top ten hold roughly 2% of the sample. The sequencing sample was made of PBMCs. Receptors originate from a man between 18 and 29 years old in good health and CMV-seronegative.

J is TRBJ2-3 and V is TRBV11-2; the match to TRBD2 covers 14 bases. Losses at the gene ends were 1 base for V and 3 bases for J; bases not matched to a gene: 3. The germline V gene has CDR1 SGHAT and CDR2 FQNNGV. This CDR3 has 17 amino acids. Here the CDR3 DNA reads TGTGCCAGCAGCTTAGGTCGGACTAGCGGGAGGACAGATACGCAGTATTTT. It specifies CASSLGRTSGRTDTQYF.

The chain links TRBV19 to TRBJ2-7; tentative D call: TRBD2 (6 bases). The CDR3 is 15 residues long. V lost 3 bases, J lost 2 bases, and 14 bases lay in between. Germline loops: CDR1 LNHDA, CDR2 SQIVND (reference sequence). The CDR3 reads CASSIGEERTYEQYF. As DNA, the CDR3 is TGTGCCAGTAGTATTGGGGAGGAGAGGACCTACGAGCAGTACTTC. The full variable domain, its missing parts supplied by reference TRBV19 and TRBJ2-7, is DGGITQSPKYLFRKEGQNVTLSCEQNLNHDAMYWYRQDPGQGLRLIYYSQIVNDFQKGDIAEGYSVSREKKESFPLTVTSAQKNPTAFYLCASSIGEERTYEQYFGPGTRLTVT.

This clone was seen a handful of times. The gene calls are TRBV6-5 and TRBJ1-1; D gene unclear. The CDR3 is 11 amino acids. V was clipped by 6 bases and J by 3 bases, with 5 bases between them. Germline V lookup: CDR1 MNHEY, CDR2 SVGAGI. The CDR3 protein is CASRGYTEAFF. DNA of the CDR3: TGTGCCAGCAGGGGCTACACTGAAGCTTTCTTT.

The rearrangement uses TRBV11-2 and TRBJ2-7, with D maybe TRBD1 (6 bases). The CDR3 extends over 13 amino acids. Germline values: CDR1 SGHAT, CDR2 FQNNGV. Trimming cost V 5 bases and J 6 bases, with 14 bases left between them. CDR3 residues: CASSLQVGAEQYF. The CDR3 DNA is TGTGCCAGCAGCCTGCAGGTGGGGGCCGAGCAGTACTTC.

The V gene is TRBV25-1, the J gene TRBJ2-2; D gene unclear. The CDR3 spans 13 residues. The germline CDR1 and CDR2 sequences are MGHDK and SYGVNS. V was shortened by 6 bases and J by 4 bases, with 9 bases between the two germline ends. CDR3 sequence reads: CASSPSGTGELFF. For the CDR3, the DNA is TGTGCCAGCAGCCCCTCGGGCACCGGGGAGCTGTTTTTT.

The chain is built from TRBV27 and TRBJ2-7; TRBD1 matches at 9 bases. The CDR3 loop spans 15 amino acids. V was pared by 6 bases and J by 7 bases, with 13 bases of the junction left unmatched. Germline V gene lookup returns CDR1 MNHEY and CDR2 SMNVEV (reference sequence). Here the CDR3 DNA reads TGTGCCAGCAGCTGGAGCACAGGGGGCGGAGGGGAGCAGTACTTC. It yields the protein CASSWSTGGGGEQYF.

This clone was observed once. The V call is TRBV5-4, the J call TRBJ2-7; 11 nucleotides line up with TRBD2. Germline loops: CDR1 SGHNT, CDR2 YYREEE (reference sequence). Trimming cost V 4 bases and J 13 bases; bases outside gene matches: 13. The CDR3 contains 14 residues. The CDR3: CASSPTSGGSPQYF. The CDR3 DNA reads TGTGCCAGCAGCCCCACTAGCGGGGGCTCACCGCAATACTTC.

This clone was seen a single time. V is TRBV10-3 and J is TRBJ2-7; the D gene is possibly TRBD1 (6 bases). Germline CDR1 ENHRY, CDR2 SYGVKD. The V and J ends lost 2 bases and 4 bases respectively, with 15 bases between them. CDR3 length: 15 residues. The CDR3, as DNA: TGTGCCATCAGTGAGAGTCGACCAGGGGAATACGAGCAGTACTTC. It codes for CAISESRPGEYEQYF.

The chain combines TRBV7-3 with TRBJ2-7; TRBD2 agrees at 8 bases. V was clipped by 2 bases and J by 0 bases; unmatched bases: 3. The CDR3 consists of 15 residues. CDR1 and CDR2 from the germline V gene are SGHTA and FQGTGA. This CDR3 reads CASSLSGGYSYEQYF. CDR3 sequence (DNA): TGTGCCAGCAGCTTATCGGGGGGGTACTCCTACGAGCAGTACTTC.

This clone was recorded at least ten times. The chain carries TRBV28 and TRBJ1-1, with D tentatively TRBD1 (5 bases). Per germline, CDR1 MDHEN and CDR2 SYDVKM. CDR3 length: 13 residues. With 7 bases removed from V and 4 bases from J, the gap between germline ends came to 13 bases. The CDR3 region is CASNSGGGTEAFF. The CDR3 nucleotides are TGTGCCAGCAACTCGGGGGGGGGCACTGAAGCTTTCTTT.

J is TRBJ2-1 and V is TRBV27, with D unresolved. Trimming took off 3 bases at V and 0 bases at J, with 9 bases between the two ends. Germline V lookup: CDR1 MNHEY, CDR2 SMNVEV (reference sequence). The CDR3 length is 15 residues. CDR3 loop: CASSLSLSSYNEQFF. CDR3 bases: TGTGCCAGCAGTTTGTCTCTAAGCTCCTACAATGAGCAGTTCTTC.

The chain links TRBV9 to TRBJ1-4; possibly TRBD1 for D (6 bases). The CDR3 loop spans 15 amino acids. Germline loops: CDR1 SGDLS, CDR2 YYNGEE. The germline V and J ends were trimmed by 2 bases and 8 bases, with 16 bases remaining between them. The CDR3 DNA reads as TGTGCCAGCAGCGTGGGGGCAGTTAGTAGAGAAAAACTGTTTTTT. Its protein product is CASSVGAVSREKLFF.

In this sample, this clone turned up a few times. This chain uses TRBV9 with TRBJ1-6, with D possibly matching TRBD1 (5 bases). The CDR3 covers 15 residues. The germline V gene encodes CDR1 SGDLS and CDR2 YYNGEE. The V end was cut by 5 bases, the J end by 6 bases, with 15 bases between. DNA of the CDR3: TGTGCCAGCAGTGCCCGACAGTTTACTAATTCACCCCTCCACTTT. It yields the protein CASSARQFTNSPLHF.

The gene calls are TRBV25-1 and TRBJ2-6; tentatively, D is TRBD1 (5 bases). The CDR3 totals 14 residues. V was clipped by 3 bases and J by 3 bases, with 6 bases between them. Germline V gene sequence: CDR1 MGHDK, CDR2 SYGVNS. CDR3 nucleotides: TGTGCCAGCAGTGACAGGGTTGGGGCCAACGTCCTGACTTTC. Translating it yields CASSDRVGANVLTF.

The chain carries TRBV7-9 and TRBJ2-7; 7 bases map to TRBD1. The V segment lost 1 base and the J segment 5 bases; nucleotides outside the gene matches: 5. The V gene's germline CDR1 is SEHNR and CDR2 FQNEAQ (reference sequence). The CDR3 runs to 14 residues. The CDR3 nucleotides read TGTGCCAGCAGCTTAGGACAGGGTGGTAACGAGCAGTACTTC. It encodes CASSLGQGGNEQYF. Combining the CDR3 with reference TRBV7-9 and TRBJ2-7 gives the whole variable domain DTGVSQNPRHKITKRGQNVTFRCDPISEHNRLYWYRQTLGQGPEFLTYFQNEAQLEKSRLLSDRFSAERPKGSFSTLEIQRTEQGDSAMYLCASSLGQGGNEQYFGPGTRLTVT.

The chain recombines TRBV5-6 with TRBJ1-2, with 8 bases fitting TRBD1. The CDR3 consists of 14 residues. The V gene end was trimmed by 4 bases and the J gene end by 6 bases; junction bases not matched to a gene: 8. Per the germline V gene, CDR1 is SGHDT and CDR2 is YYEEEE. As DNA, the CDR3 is TGTGCCAGCAGCGTTGGACAGGGAGCGAATGGCTACACCTTC. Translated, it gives CASSVGQGANGYTF. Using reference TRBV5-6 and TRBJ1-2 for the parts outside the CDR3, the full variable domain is DAGVTQSPTHLIKTRGQQVTLRCSPKSGHDTVSWYQQALGQGPQFIFQYYEEEERQRGNFPDRFSGHQFPNYSSELNVNALLLGDSALYLCASSVGQGANGYTFGSGTRLTVV.

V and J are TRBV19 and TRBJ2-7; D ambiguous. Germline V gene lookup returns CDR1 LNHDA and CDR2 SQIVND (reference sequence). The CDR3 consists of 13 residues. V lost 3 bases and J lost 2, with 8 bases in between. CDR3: CASSMGRAYEQYF. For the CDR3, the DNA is TGTGCCAGTAGTATGGGCAGAGCCTACGAGCAGTACTTC.

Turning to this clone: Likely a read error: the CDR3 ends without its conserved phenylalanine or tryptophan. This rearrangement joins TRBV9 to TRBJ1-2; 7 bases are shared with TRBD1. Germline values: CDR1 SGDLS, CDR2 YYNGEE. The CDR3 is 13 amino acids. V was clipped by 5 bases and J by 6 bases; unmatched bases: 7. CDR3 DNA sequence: TGTGCCAGCAGAGGGGACAGACGAGATGGCTACACCCTC. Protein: CASRGDRRDGYTL.

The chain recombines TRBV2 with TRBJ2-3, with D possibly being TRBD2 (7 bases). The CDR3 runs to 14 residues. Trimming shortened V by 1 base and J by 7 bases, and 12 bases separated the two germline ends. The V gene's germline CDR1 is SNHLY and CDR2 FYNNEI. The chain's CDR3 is CASSEGGGLNTQYF. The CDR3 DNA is TGTGCCAGCAGTGAAGGGGGGGGCTTAAATACGCAGTATTTT.

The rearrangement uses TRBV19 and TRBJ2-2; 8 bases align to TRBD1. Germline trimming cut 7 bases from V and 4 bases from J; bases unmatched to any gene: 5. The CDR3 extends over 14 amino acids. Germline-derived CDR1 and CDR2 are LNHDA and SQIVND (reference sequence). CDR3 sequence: CASKDRVGTGELFF. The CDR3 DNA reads TGTGCCAGTAAGGACAGGGTTGGCACCGGGGAGCTGTTTTTT.

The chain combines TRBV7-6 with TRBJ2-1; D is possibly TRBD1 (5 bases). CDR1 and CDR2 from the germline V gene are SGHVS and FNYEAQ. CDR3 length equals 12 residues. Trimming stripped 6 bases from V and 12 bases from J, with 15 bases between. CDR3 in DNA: TGTGCCAGCAGGTTCGACAGTCGCCGGCAGTTCTTC. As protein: CASRFDSRRQFF.

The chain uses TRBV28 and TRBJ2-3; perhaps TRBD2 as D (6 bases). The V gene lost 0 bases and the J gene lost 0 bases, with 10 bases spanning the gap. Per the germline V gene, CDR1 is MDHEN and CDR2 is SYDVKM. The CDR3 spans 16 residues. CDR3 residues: CASSLWGGISTDTQYF. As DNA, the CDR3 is TGTGCCAGCAGTTTATGGGGAGGTATTAGCACAGATACGCAGTATTTT.

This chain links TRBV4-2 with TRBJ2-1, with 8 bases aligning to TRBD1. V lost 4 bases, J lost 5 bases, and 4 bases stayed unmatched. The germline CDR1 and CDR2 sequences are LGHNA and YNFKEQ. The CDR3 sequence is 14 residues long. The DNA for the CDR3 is TGTGCCAGCAGCCCTCAGGGGGCACACAATGAGCAGTTCTTC. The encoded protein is CASSPQGAHNEQFF.

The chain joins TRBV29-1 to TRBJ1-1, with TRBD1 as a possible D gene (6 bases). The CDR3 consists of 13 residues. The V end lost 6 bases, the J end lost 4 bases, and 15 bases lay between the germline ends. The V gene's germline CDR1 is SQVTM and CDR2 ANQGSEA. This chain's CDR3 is CSVLRGGGTEAFF. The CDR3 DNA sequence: TGCAGCGTCCTCAGGGGAGGGGGCACTGAAGCTTTCTTT.

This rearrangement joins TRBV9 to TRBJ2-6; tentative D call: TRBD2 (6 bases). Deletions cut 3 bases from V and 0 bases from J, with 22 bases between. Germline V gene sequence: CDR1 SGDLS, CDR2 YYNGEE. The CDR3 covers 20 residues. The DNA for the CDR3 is TGTGCCAGCAGCGGTGCGTGGGGGGATGCGTGGGGCTCTGGGGCCAACGTCCTGACTTTC. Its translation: CASSGAWGDAWGSGANVLTF. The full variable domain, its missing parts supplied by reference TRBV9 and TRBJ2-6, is DSGVTQTPKHLITATGQRVTLRCSPRSGDLSVYWYQQSLDQGLQFLIQYYNGEERAKGNILERFSAQQFPDLHSELNLSSLELGDSALYFCASSGAWGDAWGSGANVLTFGAGSRLTVL.

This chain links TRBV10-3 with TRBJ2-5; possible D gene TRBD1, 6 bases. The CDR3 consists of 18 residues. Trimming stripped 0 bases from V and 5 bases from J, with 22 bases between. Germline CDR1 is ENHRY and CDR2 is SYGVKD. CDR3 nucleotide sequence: TGTGCCATCAGTGAGTCCCGGGGACAAGGATTCAGGTCGGAGACCCAGTACTTC. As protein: CAISESRGQGFRSETQYF.

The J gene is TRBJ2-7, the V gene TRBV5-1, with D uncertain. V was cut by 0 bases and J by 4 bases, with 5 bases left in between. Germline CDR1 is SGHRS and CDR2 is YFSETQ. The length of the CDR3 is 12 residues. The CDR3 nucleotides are TGCGCCAGCAGCTTGGAAGCGTACGAGCAGTACTTC. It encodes CASSLEAYEQYF. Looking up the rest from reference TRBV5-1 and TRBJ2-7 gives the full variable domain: KAGVTQTPRYLIKTRGQQVTLSCSPISGHRSVSWYQQTPGQGLQFLFEYFSETQRNKGNFPGRFSGRQFSNSRSEMNVSTLELGDSALYLCASSLEAYEQYFGPGTRLTVT.

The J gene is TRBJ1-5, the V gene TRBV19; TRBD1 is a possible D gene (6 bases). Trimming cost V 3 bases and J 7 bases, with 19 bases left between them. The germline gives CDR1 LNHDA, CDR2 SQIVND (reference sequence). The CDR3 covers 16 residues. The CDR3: CASSITGSLGSQPQHF. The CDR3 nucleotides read TGTGCCAGTAGTATCACAGGGTCCCTTGGAAGCCAGCCCCAGCATTTT. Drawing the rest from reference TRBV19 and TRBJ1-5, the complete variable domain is DGGITQSPKYLFRKEGQNVTLSCEQNLNHDAMYWYRQDPGQGLRLIYYSQIVNDFQKGDIAEGYSVSREKKESFPLTVTSAQKNPTAFYLCASSITGSLGSQPQHFGDGTRLSIL.

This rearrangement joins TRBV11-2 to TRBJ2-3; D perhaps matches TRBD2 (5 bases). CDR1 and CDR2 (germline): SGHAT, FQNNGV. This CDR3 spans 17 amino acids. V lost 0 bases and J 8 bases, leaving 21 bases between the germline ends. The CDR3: CASSLEANQVRVGTQYF. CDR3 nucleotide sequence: TGTGCCAGCAGCTTAGAGGCGAATCAGGTGAGGGTTGGTACGCAGTATTTT. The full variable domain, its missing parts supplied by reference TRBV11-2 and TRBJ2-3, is EAGVAQSPRYKIIEKRQSVAFWCNPISGHATLYWYQQILGQGPKLLIQFQNNGVVDDSQLPKDRFSAERLKGVDSTLKIQPAKLEDSAVYLCASSLEANQVRVGTQYFGPGTRLTVL.

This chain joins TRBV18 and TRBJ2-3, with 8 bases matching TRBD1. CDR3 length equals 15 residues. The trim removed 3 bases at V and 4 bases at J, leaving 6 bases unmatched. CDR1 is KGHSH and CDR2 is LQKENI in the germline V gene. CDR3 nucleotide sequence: TGTGCCAGCTCACCCCAACAGGGGGTAGCAGATACGCAGTATTTT. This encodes CASSPQQGVADTQYF.